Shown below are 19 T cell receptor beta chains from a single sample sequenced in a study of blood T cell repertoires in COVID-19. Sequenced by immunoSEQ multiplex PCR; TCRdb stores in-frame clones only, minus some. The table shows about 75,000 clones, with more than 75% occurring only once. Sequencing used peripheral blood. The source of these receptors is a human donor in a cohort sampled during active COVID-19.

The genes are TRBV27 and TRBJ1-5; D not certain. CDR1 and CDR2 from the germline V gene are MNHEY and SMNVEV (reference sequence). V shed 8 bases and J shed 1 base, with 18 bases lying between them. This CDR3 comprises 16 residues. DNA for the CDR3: TGTGCCAGCTCCCAAGGAGGGATTCGGAGCAATCAGCCCCAGCATTTT. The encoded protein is CASSQGGIRSNQPQHF.

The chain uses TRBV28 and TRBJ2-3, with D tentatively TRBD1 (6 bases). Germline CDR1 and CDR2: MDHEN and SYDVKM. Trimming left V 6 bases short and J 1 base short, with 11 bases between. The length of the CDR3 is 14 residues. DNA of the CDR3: TGTGCCAGCAGAACGGGACACCGCACAGATACGCAGTATTTT. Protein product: CASRTGHRTDTQYF.

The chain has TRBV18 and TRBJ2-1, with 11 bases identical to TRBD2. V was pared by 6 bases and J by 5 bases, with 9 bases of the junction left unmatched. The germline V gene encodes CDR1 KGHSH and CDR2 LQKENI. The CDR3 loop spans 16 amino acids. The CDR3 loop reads CASSPPGLAANNEQFF. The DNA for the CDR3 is TGTGCCAGCTCGCCCCCGGGACTAGCGGCGAACAATGAGCAGTTCTTC. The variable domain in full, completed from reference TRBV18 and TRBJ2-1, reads NAGVMQNPRHLVRRRGQEARLRCSPMKGHSHVYWYRQLPEEGLKFMVYLQKENIIDESGMPKERFSAEFPKEGPSILRIQQVVRGDSAAYFCASSPPGLAANNEQFFGPGTRLTVL.

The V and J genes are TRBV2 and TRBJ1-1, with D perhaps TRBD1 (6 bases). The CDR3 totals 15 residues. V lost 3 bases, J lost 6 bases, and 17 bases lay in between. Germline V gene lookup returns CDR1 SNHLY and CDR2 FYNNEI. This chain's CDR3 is CASSDQGTGFPEAFF. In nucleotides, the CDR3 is TGTGCCAGCAGTGATCAGGGGACGGGTTTTCCTGAAGCTTTCTTT.

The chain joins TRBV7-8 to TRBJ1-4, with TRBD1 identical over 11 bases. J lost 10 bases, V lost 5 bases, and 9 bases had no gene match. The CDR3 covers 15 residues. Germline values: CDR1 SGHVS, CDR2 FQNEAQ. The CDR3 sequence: CASSPQGQGARKLFF. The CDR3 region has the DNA TGTGCCAGCAGCCCCCAAGGACAGGGGGCGAGAAAACTGTTTTTT.

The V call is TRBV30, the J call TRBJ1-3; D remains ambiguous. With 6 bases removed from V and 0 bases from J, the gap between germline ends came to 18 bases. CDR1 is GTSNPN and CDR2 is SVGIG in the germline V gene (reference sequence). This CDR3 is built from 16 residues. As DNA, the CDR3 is TGTGCCTGCATGAGGGCAGTAAGACCCTCTGGAAACACCATATATTTT. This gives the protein CACMRAVRPSGNTIYF.

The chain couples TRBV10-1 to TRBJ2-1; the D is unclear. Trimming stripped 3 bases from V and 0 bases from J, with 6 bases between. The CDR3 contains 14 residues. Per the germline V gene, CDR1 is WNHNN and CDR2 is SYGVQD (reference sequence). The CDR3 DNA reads TGCGCCAGCAGTGACGGCGGCTCCTACAATGAGCAGTTCTTC. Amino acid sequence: CASSDGGSYNEQFF.

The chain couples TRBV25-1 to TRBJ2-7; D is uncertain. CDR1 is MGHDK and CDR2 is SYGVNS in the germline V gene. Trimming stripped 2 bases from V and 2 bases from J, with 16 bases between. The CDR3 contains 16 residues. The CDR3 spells CASSEKSRNRPYEQYF. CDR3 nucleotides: TGTGCCAGCAGTGAAAAATCCAGGAATCGGCCCTACGAGCAGTACTTC.

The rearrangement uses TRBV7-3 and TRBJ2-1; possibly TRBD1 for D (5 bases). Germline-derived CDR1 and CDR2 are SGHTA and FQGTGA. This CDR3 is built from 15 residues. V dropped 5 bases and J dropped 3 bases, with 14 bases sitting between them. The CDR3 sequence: CASSRVGRSYNEQFF. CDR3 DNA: TGTGCCAGCAGCCGCGTGGGGCGGAGCTACAATGAGCAGTTCTTC.

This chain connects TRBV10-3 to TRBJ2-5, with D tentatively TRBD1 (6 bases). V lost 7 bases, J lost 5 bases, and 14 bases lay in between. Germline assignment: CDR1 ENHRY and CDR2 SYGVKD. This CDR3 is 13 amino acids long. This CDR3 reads CAIKGVESETQYF. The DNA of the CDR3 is TGTGCCATCAAGGGGGTAGAATCGGAGACCCAGTACTTC.

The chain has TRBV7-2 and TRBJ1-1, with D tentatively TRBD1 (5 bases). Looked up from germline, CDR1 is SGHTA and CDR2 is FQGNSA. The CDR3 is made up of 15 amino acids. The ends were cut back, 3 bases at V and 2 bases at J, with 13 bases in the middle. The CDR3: CASSFLGQGNTEAFF. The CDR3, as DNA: TGTGCCAGCAGCTTTTTGGGTCAGGGAAACACTGAAGCTTTCTTT.

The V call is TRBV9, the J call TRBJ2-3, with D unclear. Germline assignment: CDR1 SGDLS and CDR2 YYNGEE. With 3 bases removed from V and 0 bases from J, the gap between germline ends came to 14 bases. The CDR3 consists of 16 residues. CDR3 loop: CASSAPQITSTDTQYF. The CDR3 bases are TGTGCCAGCAGCGCCCCACAGATTACTAGCACAGATACGCAGTATTTT. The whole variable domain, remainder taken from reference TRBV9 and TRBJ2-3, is DSGVTQTPKHLITATGQRVTLRCSPRSGDLSVYWYQQSLDQGLQFLIQYYNGEERAKGNILERFSAQQFPDLHSELNLSSLELGDSALYFCASSAPQITSTDTQYFGPGTRLTVL.

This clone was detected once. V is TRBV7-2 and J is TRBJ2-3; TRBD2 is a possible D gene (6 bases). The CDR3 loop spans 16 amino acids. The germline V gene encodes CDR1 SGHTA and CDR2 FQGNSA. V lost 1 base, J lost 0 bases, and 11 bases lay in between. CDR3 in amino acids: CASSLDGRGSTDTQYF. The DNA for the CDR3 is TGTGCCAGCAGCTTAGACGGTCGGGGGAGCACAGATACGCAGTATTTT.

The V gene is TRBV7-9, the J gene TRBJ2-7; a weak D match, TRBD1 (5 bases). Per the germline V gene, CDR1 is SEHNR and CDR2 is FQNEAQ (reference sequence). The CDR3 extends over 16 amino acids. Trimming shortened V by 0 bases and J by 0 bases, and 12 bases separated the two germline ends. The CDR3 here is CASSLAAHRNSYEQYF. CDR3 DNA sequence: TGTGCCAGCAGCTTAGCGGCCCACAGGAACTCCTACGAGCAGTACTTC.

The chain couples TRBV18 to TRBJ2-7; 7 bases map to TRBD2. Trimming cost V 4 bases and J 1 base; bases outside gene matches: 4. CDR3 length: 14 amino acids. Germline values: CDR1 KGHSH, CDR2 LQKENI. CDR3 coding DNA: TGTGCCAGCTCACTACGGGGGGAGTCCTACGAGCAGTACTTC. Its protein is CASSLRGESYEQYF.

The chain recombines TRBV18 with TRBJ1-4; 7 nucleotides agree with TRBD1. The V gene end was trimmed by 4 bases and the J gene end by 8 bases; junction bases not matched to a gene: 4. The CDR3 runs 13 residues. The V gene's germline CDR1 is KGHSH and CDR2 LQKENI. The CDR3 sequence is CASSLRTGEKLFF. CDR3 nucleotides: TGTGCCAGCTCACTTCGGACAGGAGAAAAACTGTTTTTT.

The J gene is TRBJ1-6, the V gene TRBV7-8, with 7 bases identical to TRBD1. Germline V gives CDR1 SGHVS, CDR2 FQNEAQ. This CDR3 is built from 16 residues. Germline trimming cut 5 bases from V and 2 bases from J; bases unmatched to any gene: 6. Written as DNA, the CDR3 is TGTGCCAGCAGCCCACAGGGGATCACCTATAATTCACCCCTCCACTTT. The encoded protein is CASSPQGITYNSPLHF.

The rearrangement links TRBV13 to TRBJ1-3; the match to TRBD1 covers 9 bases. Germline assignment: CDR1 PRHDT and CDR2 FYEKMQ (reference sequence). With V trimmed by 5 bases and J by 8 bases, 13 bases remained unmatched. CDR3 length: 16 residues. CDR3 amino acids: CASSPPVATGGHTIYF. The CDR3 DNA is TGTGCCAGCAGCCCACCCGTCGCGACAGGGGGACACACCATATATTTT.

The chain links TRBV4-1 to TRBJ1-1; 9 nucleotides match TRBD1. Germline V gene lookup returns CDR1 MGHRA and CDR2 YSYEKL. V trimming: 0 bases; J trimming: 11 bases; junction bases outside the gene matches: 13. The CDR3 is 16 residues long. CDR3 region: CASSQEWGGQGIRAFF. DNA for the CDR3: TGCGCCAGCAGCCAAGAGTGGGGTGGACAGGGGATACGGGCTTTCTTT.